Given below is one T cell receptor (beta chain) in context. The protocol was immunoSEQ multiplex PCR, while the TCRdb copy is restricted to in-frame clones and leaves out a portion. The data show about 130,000 clones, around 81% seen once. The data originate from a study of blood T cell repertoires in COVID-19. Germline V gene sequence: CDR1 SGDLS, CDR2 YYNGEE. Trimming took 0 bases from V and 5 from J, leaving 11 bases between them. The CDR3 is made up of 15 amino acids. This clonotype was sampled from a man aged 55-75 years with acute or convalescent COVID-19. The specimen was peripheral blood. This chain uses TRBV9 with TRBJ2-2; maybe TRBD1 (5 bases). The CDR3 is CASSVASAGTGELFF. The CDR3 nucleotides are TGTGCCAGCAGCGTAGCTTCGGCAGGGACCGGGGAGCTGTTTTTT.